This T cell receptor (beta chain) appears in the sequencing data of a study of T cell responses to AZD1222 COVID-19 vaccine. Generated by immunoSEQ multiplex PCR, the TCRdb table keeps only in-frame clones and is missing some. Across over 120,000 clones, the top ten clones capture about 2.2% of the sample. Germline V gives CDR1 LGHDT, CDR2 YNNKEL (reference sequence). The CDR3 is made up of 13 amino acids. V lost 4 bases and J 2 bases, leaving 8 bases between the germline ends. This chain links TRBV3-1 (or the pseudogene TRBV3-2) with TRBJ1-2, with D perhaps matching TRBD1 (5 bases). The source is an adult in good health. The sequencing input was peripheral blood. The chain's CDR3 is CASSLPGNYGYTF. The CDR3 DNA sequence: TGTGCCAGCAGCCTCCCAGGGAACTATGGCTACACCTTC.